What follows are 15 T cell receptor beta chains derived from one specimen sequenced in a study of T cell clones after liver transplantation. Measured with immunoSEQ multiplex PCR; TCRdb has only the in-frame clones, and not every one. This sample has under 85,000 clones, with under 90% found just once. The sequencing used CD4+ T cells from blood, collected 12 months after liver transplant. All receptors derive from a human patient who received a liver transplant. The graft donor may be the source of some T cells.

J is TRBJ2-6 and V is TRBV30; TRBD1 aligns across 7 bases. Unmatched junction bases numbered 8, after V lost 4 bases and J lost 2 bases. Germline CDR1 reads GTSNPN; CDR2 reads SVGIG (reference sequence). This CDR3 spans 16 amino acids. The CDR3 DNA follows: TGTGCCTGGAACAGGGGCCCTAGGGCTGGGGCCAACGTCCTGACTTTC. Its translation is CAWNRGPRAGANVLTF.

V usage is TRBV5-1 and J usage is TRBJ2-5, with D perhaps matching TRBD2 (5 bases). The CDR3 is made up of 13 amino acids. Germline lookup yields CDR1 SGHRS and CDR2 YFSETQ. With 2 bases removed from V and 5 bases from J, the gap between germline ends came to 10 bases. The CDR3 DNA sequence: TGCGCCAGCAGCTTCGTGGGAGATGAGACCCAGTACTTC. This gives the protein CASSFVGDETQYF.

V usage is TRBV5-1 and J usage is TRBJ1-2; D not certain. Trimming removed 3 bases at V and 8 bases at J, with 14 bases between. This CDR3 spans 13 amino acids. CDR1 SGHRS and CDR2 YFSETQ come from the germline V gene. CDR3 sequence: CASSSEGPYGYTF. The CDR3 nucleotides are TGCGCCAGCAGCTCCGAAGGTCCGTACGGCTACACCTTC. Complete variable domain (other parts from reference TRBV5-1 and TRBJ1-2): KAGVTQTPRYLIKTRGQQVTLSCSPISGHRSVSWYQQTPGQGLQFLFEYFSETQRNKGNFPGRFSGRQFSNSRSEMNVSTLELGDSALYLCASSSEGPYGYTFGSGTRLTVV.

This chain uses TRBV4-2 with TRBJ1-5; 8 bases fit TRBD1. J lost 2 bases, V lost 2 bases, and 14 bases had no gene match. Germline V gene sequence: CDR1 LGHNA, CDR2 YNFKEQ. CDR3 length equals 19 residues. CDR3 DNA sequence: TGTGCCAGCAGCCAATTCTTAAAAACTTGGGGACAGGGCAATCAGCCCCAGCATTTT. Amino acid sequence: CASSQFLKTWGQGNQPQHF.

This clone was seen a handful of times. Here the CDR3 DNA reads TGTGCCAGCAGTGTGAGACAGAAAGCTTTCTTT. This codes for CASSVRQKAFF. This chain connects TRBV6-1 to TRBJ1-1; D might be TRBD1 (5 bases). CDR1 and CDR2 from the germline V gene are MNHNS and SASEGT. V gave up 4 bases and J gave up 9 bases, with 9 bases separating them. This CDR3 spans 11 amino acids.

The V gene is TRBV7-2, the J gene TRBJ2-5; maybe TRBD2 (5 bases). The CDR3 is 12 amino acids. Per the germline V gene, CDR1 is SGHTA and CDR2 is FQGNSA. The V end was cut by 5 bases, the J end by 5 bases, with 9 bases between. The CDR3 sequence: CASSPRRETQYF. The CDR3 DNA reads TGTGCCAGCAGCCCTCGGAGGGAGACCCAGTACTTC.

This sequence joins TRBV28 and TRBJ1-2, with 8 bases lining up with TRBD1. V was clipped by 3 bases and J by 4 bases; unmatched bases: 7. The CDR3 contains 15 residues. The germline gives CDR1 MDHEN, CDR2 SYDVKM. The CDR3 DNA is TGTGCCAGCAGTTTCACCAGGGGGCAATCCTATGGCTACACCTTC. Amino acid sequence: CASSFTRGQSYGYTF.

The genes are TRBV7-9 and TRBJ2-2; no firm D call. Germline CDR1 reads SEHNR; CDR2 reads FQNEAQ (reference sequence). The CDR3 totals 15 residues. The V gene lost 2 bases and the J gene lost 4 bases, with 11 bases spanning the gap. The CDR3 here is CASSLIEASTGELFF. The CDR3 coding sequence is TGTGCCAGCAGCTTAATCGAGGCCAGCACCGGGGAGCTGTTTTTT.

The chain combines TRBV5-1 with TRBJ2-3; 7 bases align to TRBD1. This CDR3 is 14 amino acids long. CDR1 is SGHRS, CDR2 YFSETQ, per germline. The J segment lost 1 base and the V segment lost 4 bases, leaving 3 bases of the junction unmatched. CDR3 DNA: TGCGCCAGCAGCGCTCAGGGGGGCACAGATACGCAGTATTTT. Its protein is CASSAQGGTDTQYF.

J is TRBJ1-1 and V is TRBV28; D may be TRBD1 (5 bases). V lost 6 bases and J 2 bases, leaving 7 bases between the germline ends. Germline V gene lookup returns CDR1 MDHEN and CDR2 SYDVKM. CDR3 size: 12 residues. CDR3 in DNA: TGTGCCAGCAGGCAGGGTAACACTGAAGCTTTCTTT. It specifies CASRQGNTEAFF.

This clone was observed a few times. The J gene is TRBJ2-7, the V gene TRBV5-1; possibly TRBD1 for D (6 bases). The germline V gene has CDR1 SGHRS and CDR2 YFSETQ. This CDR3 is 14 amino acids long. V dropped 4 bases and J dropped 2 bases, with 13 bases sitting between them. Here the CDR3 reads CASSAGTPTYEQYF. The DNA of the CDR3 is TGCGCCAGCAGCGCCGGGACACCCACCTACGAGCAGTACTTC.

This clone was seen a single time. The gene calls are TRBV7-2 and TRBJ2-1; 10 bases map to TRBD2. There are 19 residues in the CDR3. Germline CDR1 reads SGHTA; CDR2 reads FQGNSA. V shed 2 bases, J shed 6 bases, and the junction held 16 bases outside the gene matches. This CDR3 is CASSLIPRLASGSINEQFF. In nucleotides, the CDR3 is TGTGCCAGCAGCTTAATCCCGCGACTGGCTAGCGGGAGTATCAATGAGCAGTTCTTC.

The rearrangement joins TRBV18 to TRBJ2-7; 7 nucleotides line up with TRBD1. CDR3 size: 14 residues. Germline lookup yields CDR1 KGHSH and CDR2 LQKENI. The trim removed 6 bases at V and 3 bases at J, leaving 8 bases unmatched. The CDR3 protein is CASSPTGTDYEQYF. CDR3 nucleotide sequence: TGTGCCAGCTCTCCAACCGGGACAGACTACGAGCAGTACTTC.

The rearrangement links TRBV5-1 to TRBJ2-7; 9 bases line up with TRBD1. The CDR3 covers 15 residues. Per germline, CDR1 SGHRS and CDR2 YFSETQ. V lost 4 bases, J lost 11 bases, and 16 bases stayed unmatched. CDR3: CASSASGPGQGGEYF. The CDR3 DNA reads as TGCGCCAGCAGCGCGTCGGGTCCGGGACAGGGAGGAGAGTACTTC.

This clone was detected only a few times. The V gene is TRBV29-1, the J gene TRBJ2-7; TRBD1 agrees at 7 bases. The junction had 10 bases not matched to a gene; V was cut back by 6 bases and J by 2 bases. Germline V CDR1 and CDR2: SQVTM, ANQGSEA. The CDR3 runs to 14 residues. The CDR3 loop is CSVGQSLGTYEQYF. CDR3 sequence (DNA): TGCAGCGTGGGACAGTCCTTGGGGACCTACGAGCAGTACTTC.